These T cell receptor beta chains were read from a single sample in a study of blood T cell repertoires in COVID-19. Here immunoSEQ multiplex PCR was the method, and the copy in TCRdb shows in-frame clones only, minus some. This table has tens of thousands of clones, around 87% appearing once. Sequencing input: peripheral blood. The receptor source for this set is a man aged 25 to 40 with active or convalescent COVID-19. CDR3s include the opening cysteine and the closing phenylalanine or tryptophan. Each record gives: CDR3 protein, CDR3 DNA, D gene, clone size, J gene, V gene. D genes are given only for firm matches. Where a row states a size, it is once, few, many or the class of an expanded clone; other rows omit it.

cdr3_aa: CASSFWGGGSYNEQFF
cdr3_nt: TGTGCCAGCAGCTTCTGGGGCGGGGGCTCCTACAATGAGCAGTTCTTC
d_call: TRBD2
clone_size: -
j_call: TRBJ2-1
v_call: TRBV7-9

cdr3_aa: CASSTPSGTGETQYF
cdr3_nt: TGTGCCAGCAGCACCCCATCCGGGACAGGGGAGACCCAGTACTTC
d_call: TRBD1
clone_size: -
j_call: TRBJ2-5
v_call: TRBV7-8

cdr3_aa: CASSIYGTSYNEQFF
cdr3_nt: TGTGCCAGTAGTATATATGGGACTAGCTACAATGAGCAGTTCTTC
d_call: TRBD2
clone_size: -
j_call: TRBJ2-1
v_call: TRBV19

cdr3_aa: CASSPPGRQGGYTF
cdr3_nt: TGTGCCAGCAGCCCGCCCGGGAGGCAGGGAGGCTACACCTTC
d_call: -
clone_size: -
j_call: TRBJ1-2
v_call: TRBV11-3

cdr3_aa: CASSLGLAGGRADTQYF
cdr3_nt: TGTGCCAGCAGCCTCGGACTAGCGGGGGGAAGGGCAGATACGCAGTATTTT
d_call: TRBD2
clone_size: -
j_call: TRBJ2-3
v_call: TRBV5-5

cdr3_aa: CASSLLAGGANTGELFF
cdr3_nt: TGTGCCAGCAGCTTACTAGCGGGGGGCGCGAACACCGGGGAGCTGTTTTTT
d_call: TRBD2
clone_size: -
j_call: TRBJ2-2
v_call: TRBV7-6

cdr3_aa: CASSSRQGQETQYF
cdr3_nt: TGTGCCAGCAGCTCGCGACAGGGTCAAGAGACCCAGTACTTC
d_call: TRBD1
clone_size: -
j_call: TRBJ2-5
v_call: TRBV7-3

cdr3_aa: CASSYNGLLNTEAFF
cdr3_nt: TGTGCCAGCAGTTACAACGGACTGTTGAACACTGAAGCTTTCTTT
d_call: -
clone_size: -
j_call: TRBJ1-1
v_call: TRBV6-5

cdr3_aa: CASRGLGQAYGYTF
cdr3_nt: TGTGCCAGCAGAGGGTTGGGGCAGGCGTATGGCTACACCTTC
d_call: -
clone_size: once
j_call: TRBJ1-2
v_call: TRBV2

cdr3_aa: CASSLALAGGGNEQFF
cdr3_nt: TGCGCCAGCAGCTTGGCCCTAGCCGGGGGGGGCAATGAGCAGTTCTTC
d_call: TRBD2
clone_size: once
j_call: TRBJ2-1
v_call: TRBV5-1

cdr3_aa: CASSAQTDPRDEQFF
cdr3_nt: TGTGCCAGCAGCGCCCAAACCGACCCGAGGGATGAGCAGTTCTTC
d_call: -
clone_size: -
j_call: TRBJ2-1
v_call: TRBV9

cdr3_aa: CASSRGQLMNTEAFF
cdr3_nt: TGCGCCAGCAGCCGCGGGCAGCTCATGAACACTGAAGCTTTCTTT
d_call: -
clone_size: -
j_call: TRBJ1-1
v_call: TRBV5-1

cdr3_aa: CASSQGQLHTDTQYF
cdr3_nt: TGTGCCAGCAGCCAAGGACAGTTACACACAGATACGCAGTATTTT
d_call: -
clone_size: -
j_call: TRBJ2-3
v_call: TRBV3-1/TRBV3-2

cdr3_aa: CASSLRGVTGELFF
cdr3_nt: TGTGCCAGCAGCTTAAGGGGTGTGACCGGGGAGCTGTTTTTT
d_call: -
clone_size: few
j_call: TRBJ2-2
v_call: TRBV7-8

cdr3_aa: CASSPRQTGSTGELFF
cdr3_nt: TGTGCCAGCTCACCAAGACAGACAGGGTCCACCGGGGAGCTGTTTTTT
d_call: TRBD1
clone_size: few
j_call: TRBJ2-2
v_call: TRBV18

cdr3_aa: CADRVGIDTQYF
cdr3_nt: TGTGCCGACAGGGTGGGCATAGATACGCAGTATTTT
d_call: -
clone_size: -
j_call: TRBJ2-3
v_call: TRBV21-1

cdr3_aa: CASSPAPGRGNTEAFF
cdr3_nt: TGTGCCAGCAGCCCCGCCCCAGGAAGGGGGAACACTGAAGCTTTCTTT
d_call: -
clone_size: once
j_call: TRBJ1-1
v_call: TRBV9

cdr3_aa: CASSLLSPSGGAPETQYF
cdr3_nt: TGTGCCAGCAGTTTACTCAGTCCTAGCGGGGGGGCCCCAGAGACCCAGTACTTC
d_call: TRBD2
clone_size: -
j_call: TRBJ2-5
v_call: TRBV27

cdr3_aa: CASRKPAGTGDYGYTF
cdr3_nt: TGTGCCAGTAGAAAACCCGCCGGGACAGGGGACTATGGCTACACCTTC
d_call: TRBD1
clone_size: once
j_call: TRBJ1-2
v_call: TRBV19

cdr3_aa: CASSGGYYGGANVLTF
cdr3_nt: TGTGCCAGCAGCGGCGGATATTACGGCGGGGCCAACGTCCTGACTTTC
d_call: -
clone_size: -
j_call: TRBJ2-6
v_call: TRBV7-9

cdr3_aa: CASSMSRQGAYEQYF
cdr3_nt: TGTGCCAGTAGTATGAGCCGACAGGGGGCTTACGAGCAGTACTTC
d_call: TRBD1
clone_size: -
j_call: TRBJ2-7
v_call: TRBV19

cdr3_aa: CASSQGLSYGYTF
cdr3_nt: TGTGCCAGCAGCCAAGGGCTCTCTTATGGCTACACCTTC
d_call: -
clone_size: -
j_call: TRBJ1-2
v_call: TRBV14

cdr3_aa: CASSYRTVGSYTDTQYF
cdr3_nt: TGTGCCAGCAGCTACCGGACAGTAGGATCTTACACAGATACGCAGTATTTT
d_call: -
clone_size: -
j_call: TRBJ2-3
v_call: TRBV13

cdr3_aa: CARGTGRSGANVLTF
cdr3_nt: TGTGCCAGGGGTACAGGCCGCTCTGGGGCCAACGTCCTGACTTTC
d_call: -
clone_size: -
j_call: TRBJ2-6
v_call: TRBV2

cdr3_aa: CASSPDRYPEAFF
cdr3_nt: TGTGCCAGCAGCCCCGACAGGTACCCTGAAGCTTTCTTT
d_call: -
clone_size: once
j_call: TRBJ1-1
v_call: TRBV11-3

cdr3_aa: CASSGQGSGNTIYF
cdr3_nt: TGTGCCAGCAGTGGGCAGGGCTCTGGAAACACCATATATTTT
d_call: -
clone_size: -
j_call: TRBJ1-3
v_call: TRBV27

cdr3_aa: CASSNSGLEAFF
cdr3_nt: TGTGCCAGTAGTAATTCAGGGCTCGAAGCTTTCTTT
d_call: -
clone_size: -
j_call: TRBJ1-1
v_call: TRBV19

cdr3_aa: CASSFGTGGNYGYTF
cdr3_nt: TGTGCCAGCAGCTTCGGGACAGGGGGGAACTATGGCTACACCTTC
d_call: TRBD1
clone_size: -
j_call: TRBJ1-2
v_call: TRBV13

cdr3_aa: CASSLDRKISPLHF
cdr3_nt: TGTGCCAGCTCACTCGACAGGAAAATCTCACCCCTCCACTTT
d_call: -
clone_size: -
j_call: TRBJ1-6
v_call: TRBV18

cdr3_aa: CASSSDMNTEAFF
cdr3_nt: TGTGCCAGCAGCTCTGACATGAACACTGAAGCTTTCTTT
d_call: -
clone_size: few
j_call: TRBJ1-1
v_call: TRBV7-3

cdr3_aa: CASSPDREREKLFF
cdr3_nt: TGTGCCAGCAGCCCGGACAGGGAGAGGGAAAAACTGTTTTTT
d_call: TRBD1
clone_size: -
j_call: TRBJ1-4
v_call: TRBV6-6

cdr3_aa: CATSDPASGADTQYF
cdr3_nt: TGTGCCACCAGTGATCCAGCCAGCGGGGCAGATACGCAGTATTTT
d_call: TRBD2
clone_size: once
j_call: TRBJ2-3
v_call: TRBV24-1

cdr3_aa: CSVEGSRGSLNEQFF
cdr3_nt: TGCAGCGTTGAAGGGTCCAGGGGGAGTTTAAATGAGCAGTTCTTC
d_call: TRBD1
clone_size: -
j_call: TRBJ2-1
v_call: TRBV29-1

cdr3_aa: CASSYSGALQFF
cdr3_nt: TGTGCCAGCAGTTACTCAGGGGCATTGCAGTTCTTC
d_call: -
clone_size: -
j_call: TRBJ2-1
v_call: TRBV6-6

cdr3_aa: CASSDGDRGISEKLFF
cdr3_nt: TGTGCCAGCAGTGACGGGGACAGGGGTATCAGTGAAAAACTGTTTTTT
d_call: TRBD1
clone_size: once
j_call: TRBJ1-4
v_call: TRBV2

cdr3_aa: CASSLGGQGNGNTIYF
cdr3_nt: TGTGCCAGCAGCTTAGGTGGACAGGGGAATGGAAACACCATATATTTT
d_call: TRBD1
clone_size: -
j_call: TRBJ1-3
v_call: TRBV7-9

cdr3_aa: CASSLRSVAGGPTRSYEQYF
cdr3_nt: TGTGCCAGCAGTTTAAGGTCGGTAGCGGGGGGTCCGACACGCTCCTACGAGCAGTACTTC
d_call: TRBD2
clone_size: -
j_call: TRBJ2-7
v_call: TRBV27

cdr3_aa: CASSFGQGADTQYF
cdr3_nt: TGTGCCAGCAGCTTTGGTCAGGGGGCAGATACGCAGTATTTT
d_call: TRBD1
clone_size: -
j_call: TRBJ2-3
v_call: TRBV7-2

cdr3_aa: CASSYTGQSAEAFF
cdr3_nt: TGTGCCAGCAGTTACACAGGGCAGTCTGCTGAAGCTTTCTTT
d_call: -
clone_size: -
j_call: TRBJ1-1
v_call: TRBV6-6

cdr3_aa: CASSFGQGHNEKLFF
cdr3_nt: TGTGCCAGCAGCTTCGGACAGGGACATAATGAAAAACTGTTTTTT
d_call: TRBD1
clone_size: -
j_call: TRBJ1-4
v_call: TRBV7-8

cdr3_aa: CASSLTQGRRNEQFF
cdr3_nt: TGTGCCAGCAGCTTAACACAGGGTAGGCGCAATGAGCAGTTCTTC
d_call: -
clone_size: -
j_call: TRBJ2-1
v_call: TRBV7-6

cdr3_aa: CASSRTSQETQYF
cdr3_nt: TGTGCCAGTAGTAGGACTAGCCAGGAGACCCAGTACTTC
d_call: TRBD2
clone_size: once
j_call: TRBJ2-5
v_call: TRBV19

cdr3_aa: CASSLRADQETQYF
cdr3_nt: TGTGCCAGCAGCCTGCGGGCAGACCAAGAGACCCAGTACTTC
d_call: -
clone_size: -
j_call: TRBJ2-5
v_call: TRBV5-5

cdr3_aa: CASSLVGEGYGYTF
cdr3_nt: TGCGCCAGCAGCTTGGTAGGGGAGGGCTATGGCTACACCTTC
d_call: -
clone_size: -
j_call: TRBJ1-2
v_call: TRBV5-1

cdr3_aa: CASSTTAGLLGETQYF
cdr3_nt: TGTGCCAGTAGTACCACTGCCGGCCTCCTGGGCGAGACCCAGTACTTC
d_call: -
clone_size: -
j_call: TRBJ2-5
v_call: TRBV19